This is a list of T cell receptor beta chains from one sample in a study of cytomegalovirus exposure and HLA in healthy donors. Sequenced by immunoSEQ multiplex PCR; TCRdb stores in-frame clones only, minus some. The sample includes fewer than 150,000 clones, around 90% of them seen just once. Sequencing was carried out using PBMCs. Every receptor here comes from a man aged 18 to 30 in good health and CMV-seropositive. Each CDR3 is given with its conserved first and last residue. Fields, in order: J gene, V gene, clone size, CDR3 protein. Not every row has a clone size; where given, it reads once, few, many or a size class.

J: TRBJ2-3
V: TRBV19
size: NA
CDR3: CASSIGLAGKTDTQYF

J: TRBJ2-5
V: TRBV5-6
size: once
CDR3: CASSLVWRGTQETQYF

J: TRBJ2-3
V: TRBV19
size: NA
CDR3: CASSMGTSGGAADTQYF

J: TRBJ2-7
V: TRBV5-1
size: NA
CDR3: CASNPSVREWVGRYEQYF

J: TRBJ2-3
V: TRBV5-4
size: NA
CDR3: CASSATAGGLADTQYF

J: TRBJ1-5
V: TRBV27
size: NA
CDR3: CASSFGGGGQPQHF

J: TRBJ2-1
V: TRBV5-1
size: NA
CDR3: CASSLRDRGSNEQFF

J: TRBJ2-1
V: TRBV5-1
size: NA
CDR3: CASSPTSLTYNEQFF

J: TRBJ2-5
V: TRBV5-4
size: NA
CDR3: CASSFTGGVETQYF

J: TRBJ1-2
V: TRBV6-1
size: NA
CDR3: CASSEGGGWQYGYTF

J: TRBJ1-2
V: TRBV5-8
size: NA
CDR3: CASRGIYGYTF

J: TRBJ2-1
V: TRBV5-4
size: NA
CDR3: CASSFLAGDNEQFF

J: TRBJ1-1
V: TRBV2
size: NA
CDR3: CASSERGRNTEAFF

J: TRBJ1-4
V: TRBV7-2
size: NA
CDR3: CASSTGYSNEKLFF

J: TRBJ2-1
V: TRBV7-9
size: NA
CDR3: CASSLAGANSYNEQFF

J: TRBJ2-2
V: TRBV6-5
size: once
CDR3: CASREREGRTGELFF

J: TRBJ1-2
V: TRBV27
size: NA
CDR3: CASRDRGGLYSGYTF

J: TRBJ1-1
V: TRBV10-3
size: few
CDR3: CAISDRENTEAFF

J: TRBJ2-7
V: TRBV28
size: NA
CDR3: CASSLVSEQYF

J: TRBJ2-7
V: TRBV5-1
size: NA
CDR3: CASSPVVGLAGVSYEQYF

J: TRBJ1-4
V: TRBV28
size: NA
CDR3: CASSLRQSTNEKLFF

J: TRBJ2-5
V: TRBV5-1
size: NA
CDR3: CASSLEGARETQYF

J: TRBJ2-2
V: TRBV27
size: NA
CDR3: CASSPPPGLENTGELFF

J: TRBJ1-1
V: TRBV5-1
size: NA
CDR3: CASSWGTGGANTEAFF

J: TRBJ2-7
V: TRBV5-5
size: NA
CDR3: CASSLREGPYEQYF

J: TRBJ1-6
V: TRBV6-1
size: NA
CDR3: CASSEKRQGHSPLHF

J: TRBJ1-1
V: TRBV18
size: NA
CDR3: CASSPGLPGDTEAFF

J: TRBJ2-7
V: TRBV9
size: NA
CDR3: CASSVGTGGAYEQYF

J: TRBJ2-3
V: TRBV19
size: NA
CDR3: CASSMGGRKNTQYF

J: TRBJ1-6
V: TRBV5-8
size: once
CDR3: CASSLATGQGLSPLHF

J: TRBJ2-4
V: TRBV7-9
size: NA
CDR3: CASSDRDILAKNIQYF

J: TRBJ1-2
V: TRBV18
size: NA
CDR3: CASSPDRSRYGYTF

J: TRBJ1-5
V: TRBV19
size: NA
CDR3: CASSIGRAPGNQPQHF

J: TRBJ1-5
V: TRBV2
size: NA
CDR3: CASSGPTVRGEGPQHF

J: TRBJ2-3
V: TRBV28
size: NA
CDR3: CASSLVGSGRGTDTQYF

J: TRBJ2-3
V: TRBV6-4
size: NA
CDR3: CASSETGTDTQYF

J: TRBJ1-1
V: TRBV6-5
size: NA
CDR3: CASSYPGVNTEAFF